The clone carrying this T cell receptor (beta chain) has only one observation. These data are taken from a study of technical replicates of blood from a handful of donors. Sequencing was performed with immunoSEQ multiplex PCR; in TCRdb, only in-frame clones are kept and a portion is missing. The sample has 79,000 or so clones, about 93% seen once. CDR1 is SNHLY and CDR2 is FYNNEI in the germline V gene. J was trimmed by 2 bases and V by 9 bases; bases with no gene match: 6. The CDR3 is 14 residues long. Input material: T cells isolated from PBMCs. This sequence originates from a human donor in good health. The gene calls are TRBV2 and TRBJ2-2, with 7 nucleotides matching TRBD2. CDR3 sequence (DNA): TGTGCCAGTACTGGCGGGAGAAACACCGGGGAGCTGTTTTTT. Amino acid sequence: CASTGGRNTGELFF. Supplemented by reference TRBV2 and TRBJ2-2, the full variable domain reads EPEVTQTPSHQVTQMGQEVILRCVPISNHLYFYWYRQILGQKVEFLVSFYNNEISEKSEIFDDQFSVERPDGSNFTLKIRSTKLEDSAMYFCASTGGRNTGELFFGEGSRLTVL.